One and the same sample provided the 30 T cell receptor beta chains below, sequenced in a study of graft-versus-host responses after intestinal transplantation. No antigens are known for them. Here immunoSEQ multiplex PCR was the method, and the copy in TCRdb shows in-frame clones only, minus some. The sample has approximately 110,000 clones, approximately 90% seen once. The sample here was unstimulated CD4+ T cells sorted from spleen or lymph node cells, taken before transplant. The receptors shown here come from a human donor who was the organ donor for an intestinal transplant.

The V and J genes are TRBV7-2 and TRBJ2-1; D gene unclear. Trimming cost V 2 bases and J 6 bases, with 11 bases left between them. CDR1 is SGHTA and CDR2 is FQGNSA in the germline V gene. This CDR3 spans 14 amino acids. The CDR3 here is CASSLTFSSNEQFF. In DNA form, the CDR3 reads TGTGCCAGCAGCTTAACTTTTTCTTCCAATGAGCAGTTCTTC.

CDR3 in amino acids: CASSLQGNGYTF. CDR3 nucleotides: TGTGCCAGCAGCCTACAGGGTAATGGCTACACCTTC. The rearrangement uses TRBV6-5 and TRBJ1-2, with a possible D match to TRBD1 (6 bases). CDR3 length equals 12 residues. V lost 6 bases to trimming and J lost 6 bases, with 11 bases between them. Germline V gives CDR1 MNHEY, CDR2 SVGAGI.

The chain has TRBV18 and TRBJ1-4, with unresolved D. Germline assignment: CDR1 KGHSH and CDR2 LQKENI. This CDR3 has 15 amino acids. Trimming pared 6 bases from V and 5 bases from J, leaving 16 bases between. CDR3 nucleotide sequence: TGTGCCAGCTCCCCGTACTACGGACTGAATGAAAAACTGTTTTTT. This encodes CASSPYYGLNEKLFF.

This chain connects TRBV30 to TRBJ1-2; D may be TRBD1 (6 bases). Germline V gene sequence: CDR1 GTSNPN, CDR2 SVGIG (reference sequence). V was cut by 0 bases and J by 4 bases, with 15 bases left in between. This CDR3 comprises 15 residues. CDR3 in DNA: TGTGCCTGGAGTGTACACAGGGCAAACCCCTATGGCTACACCTTC. Protein product: CAWSVHRANPYGYTF. Filled out from reference TRBV30 and TRBJ1-2, the complete variable domain reads SQTIHQWPATLVQPVGSPLSLECTVEGTSNPNLYWYRQAAGRGLQLLFYSVGIGQISSEVPQNLSASRPQDRQFILSSKKLLLSDSGFYLCAWSVHRANPYGYTFGSGTRLTVV.

The chain combines TRBV2 with TRBJ1-2; 11 nucleotides agree with TRBD1. Germline values: CDR1 SNHLY, CDR2 FYNNEI. The CDR3 totals 13 residues. The V gene end was trimmed by 6 bases and the J gene end by 5 bases; junction bases not matched to a gene: 2. This CDR3 reads CASRGDRGYGYTF. The CDR3, as DNA: TGTGCCAGCAGAGGGGACAGGGGGTATGGCTACACCTTC. Together with reference TRBV2 and TRBJ1-2, the CDR3 gives the full variable domain: EPEVTQTPSHQVTQMGQEVILRCVPISNHLYFYWYRQILGQKVEFLVSFYNNEISEKSEIFDDQFSVERPDGSNFTLKIRSTKLEDSAMYFCASRGDRGYGYTFGSGTRLTVV.

This sequence joins TRBV6-1 and TRBJ2-7; D is perhaps TRBD1 or TRBD2 (5 bases each). Germline V gene sequence: CDR1 MNHNS, CDR2 SASEGT. V gave up 1 base and J gave up 2 bases, with 9 bases separating them. The CDR3 spans 14 residues. The CDR3 here is CASSEVRGPYEQYF. In DNA form, the CDR3 reads TGTGCCAGCAGTGAAGTGAGGGGTCCCTACGAGCAGTACTTC.

This clone has a single count. J is TRBJ2-3 and V is TRBV7-8; no clear D gene. This CDR3 spans 14 amino acids. The V and J ends lost 1 base and 1 base respectively, with 6 bases between them. Looked up from germline, CDR1 is SGHVS and CDR2 is FQNEAQ. The CDR3 region is CASSLGARTDTQYF. For the CDR3, the DNA is TGTGCCAGCAGCTTAGGTGCACGCACAGATACGCAGTATTTT.

The genes are TRBV5-1 and TRBJ2-7; perhaps TRBD1 as D (5 bases). V was shortened by 1 base and J by 0 bases, with 11 bases between the two germline ends. CDR3 length: 15 residues. In germline, CDR1 is SGHRS, CDR2 YFSETQ. The CDR3 protein is CASSLTQVPSYEQYF. The DNA of the CDR3 is TGCGCCAGCAGCTTGACACAGGTTCCCTCCTACGAGCAGTACTTC. Full variable domain (remainder filled in from reference TRBV5-1 and TRBJ2-7): KAGVTQTPRYLIKTRGQQVTLSCSPISGHRSVSWYQQTPGQGLQFLFEYFSETQRNKGNFPGRFSGRQFSNSRSEMNVSTLELGDSALYLCASSLTQVPSYEQYFGPGTRLTVT.

The chain combines TRBV25-1 with TRBJ1-1; 7 bases are a match to TRBD1. CDR1 and CDR2 (germline): MGHDK, SYGVNS. The CDR3 length is 12 residues. V shed 6 bases and J 5 bases; nucleotides not matched to a gene: 3. The CDR3 nucleotides read TGTGCCAGCAGGACAGGGCTTACTGAAGCTTTCTTT. It encodes CASRTGLTEAFF.

The chain employs TRBV19 and TRBJ2-2; D unresolved. This CDR3 has 14 residues. Germline V lookup: CDR1 LNHDA, CDR2 SQIVND (reference sequence). Trimming stripped 7 bases from V and 1 base from J, with 10 bases between. The DNA of the CDR3 is TGTGCCAGTACCGTATGGGGGAACACCGGGGAGCTGTTTTTT. Its translation: CASTVWGNTGELFF.

This sequence joins TRBV6-6 and TRBJ2-7; TRBD2 matches 7 bases. Germline CDR1 MNHNY, CDR2 SVGAGI (reference sequence). Germline trimming cut 6 bases from V and 2 bases from J; bases unmatched to any gene: 10. The CDR3 has 15 amino acids. In DNA form, the CDR3 reads TGTGCCAGCAGCCCTTCAAACGGGGGGACCTACGAGCAGTACTTC. Translated, it gives CASSPSNGGTYEQYF.

This chain connects TRBV7-2 to TRBJ2-3; the D gene is possibly TRBD2 (6 bases). V was shortened by 3 bases and J by 1 base, with 14 bases between the two germline ends. The CDR3 has 16 residues. The germline V gene encodes CDR1 SGHTA and CDR2 FQGNSA. The CDR3 region has the DNA TGTGCCAGCAGCTTCTCCGGAGGGCCTGGCACAGATACGCAGTATTTT. Protein sequence: CASSFSGGPGTDTQYF.

The genes are TRBV18 and TRBJ2-7, with 9 positions matching TRBD1. This CDR3 contains 11 residues. With V trimmed by 10 bases and J by 5 bases, 3 bases remained unmatched. Germline V gene lookup returns CDR1 KGHSH and CDR2 LQKENI. This chain's CDR3 is CATTGGNEQYF. The CDR3 bases are TGTGCCACGACAGGGGGAAACGAGCAGTACTTC.

The rearrangement joins TRBV19 to TRBJ2-1; TRBD1 matches at 9 bases. This CDR3 spans 11 amino acids. Germline trimming cut 3 bases from V and 16 bases from J; bases unmatched to any gene: 4. The V gene's germline CDR1 is LNHDA and CDR2 SQIVND (reference sequence). CDR3 sequence reads: CASSIRDRAFF. The CDR3 DNA follows: TGTGCCAGTAGTATCCGGGACAGGGCATTCTTC.

The chain recombines TRBV29-1 with TRBJ1-2, with 8 positions matching TRBD1. Germline loops: CDR1 SQVTM, CDR2 ANQGSEA. CDR3 length: 12 residues. V shed 2 bases and J 5 bases; nucleotides not matched to a gene: 1. CDR3 amino acids: CSVEWTGYGYTF. CDR3 in DNA: TGCAGCGTTGAATGGACAGGGTATGGCTACACCTTC.

The V gene is TRBV5-1, the J gene TRBJ1-2; D might be TRBD1 (5 bases). CDR1 is SGHRS and CDR2 is YFSETQ in the germline V gene. Between the trimmed V and J ends, which lost 5 bases and 7 bases, there was a span of 21 bases. The CDR3 is made up of 15 amino acids. CDR3 region: CASRAGGDSLGGYTF. CDR3 DNA sequence: TGCGCCAGCAGGGCAGGAGGGGATTCCTTAGGTGGCTACACCTTC.

The chain employs TRBV7-2 and TRBJ1-2; TRBD1 matches 9 bases. The germline CDR1 and CDR2 sequences are SGHTA and FQGNSA. With V trimmed by 6 bases and J by 7 bases, 9 bases remained unmatched. The length of the CDR3 is 14 residues. This CDR3 is CASSNRGRVVGYTF. The CDR3 DNA sequence: TGTGCCAGCAGTAACAGGGGGCGAGTAGTTGGCTACACCTTC.

With regard to this clone: Other DNA sequences in this specimen translate into the identical CDR3. The J gene is TRBJ1-2, the V gene TRBV28; no clear D gene. Trimming pared 6 bases from V and 7 bases from J, leaving 18 bases between. Per germline, CDR1 MDHEN and CDR2 SYDVKM. This CDR3 spans 14 amino acids. Written as DNA, the CDR3 is TGTGCCAGCAGACGACTGTGGGGTATTGGTGGCTACACCTTC. Encoded protein: CASRRLWGIGGYTF.

This sequence joins TRBV6-5 and TRBJ1-1; D is possibly TRBD1 (6 bases). CDR3 length equals 15 residues. V was pared by 0 bases and J by 3 bases, with 11 bases between. Germline CDR1 is MNHEY and CDR2 is SVGAGI. CDR3 DNA: TGTGCCAGCAGTTACTCCAGGGGAAGGTACACTGAAGCTTTCTTT. The encoded protein is CASSYSRGRYTEAFF.

This chain joins TRBV7-5 and TRBJ2-7; TRBD1 reflects the table's D call only, with no check against the DNA. TRBV7-5 is an annotated pseudogene. The CDR3 consists of 15 residues. The DNA of the CDR3 is TGTGCCAGAATGAGAGTGTGGACAGTGCCCTACGAGCAGTACTTC. Protein: CARMRVWTVPYEQYF.

The rearrangement links TRBV7-9 to TRBJ1-1, with no clear D. CDR1 and CDR2 (germline): SEHNR, FQNEAQ (reference sequence). This CDR3 region has 14 residues. The V gene lost 4 bases and the J gene lost 5 bases, with 14 bases spanning the gap. In DNA form, the CDR3 reads TGTGCCAGCAGCTCGCCTCAAGGAGGGACTGAAGCTTTCTTT. It encodes CASSSPQGGTEAFF. Together with reference TRBV7-9 and TRBJ1-1, the CDR3 gives the full variable domain: DTGVSQNPRHKITKRGQNVTFRCDPISEHNRLYWYRQTLGQGPEFLTYFQNEAQLEKSRLLSDRFSAERPKGSFSTLEIQRTEQGDSAMYLCASSSPQGGTEAFFGQGTRLTVV.

The chain recombines TRBV6-5 with TRBJ2-3, with 8 bases identical to TRBD2. Germline CDR1 MNHEY, CDR2 SVGAGI. This CDR3 is 15 amino acids long. V shed 6 bases, J shed 2 bases, and the junction held 7 bases outside the gene matches. DNA of the CDR3: TGTGCCAGCAGCCGGGCTAGCGGGTTCACAGATACGCAGTATTTT. Translating it yields CASSRASGFTDTQYF.

This clone was seen only once. The rearrangement joins TRBV19 to TRBJ2-3, with a possible D match to TRBD2 (5 bases). The V gene's germline CDR1 is LNHDA and CDR2 SQIVND (reference sequence). V was clipped by 5 bases and J by 4 bases, with 16 bases between them. This CDR3 is 15 amino acids long. This chain's CDR3 is CASSPRSGGADTQYF. CDR3 DNA sequence: TGTGCCAGTAGTCCCCGCAGCGGTGGTGCAGATACGCAGTATTTT.

As concerns this clone: At the DNA level, this CDR3 is encoded by other sequences in the same sample as well. J is TRBJ2-2 and V is TRBV29-1, with 8 bases that match TRBD1. The CDR3 is made up of 12 amino acids. V was clipped by 6 bases and J by 4 bases; unmatched bases: 1. CDR1 SQVTM and CDR2 ANQGSEA come from the germline V gene. The CDR3: CSVDRGTGELFF. Here the CDR3 DNA reads TGCAGCGTAGACAGGGGCACCGGGGAGCTGTTTTTT.

This clone has a single count. This sequence joins TRBV28 and TRBJ2-7; D perhaps matches TRBD2 (5 bases). Trimming removed 10 bases at V and 3 bases at J, with 16 bases between. Per the germline V gene, CDR1 is MDHEN and CDR2 is SYDVKM. This CDR3 has 13 residues. The DNA for the CDR3 is TGTGCCACATTGGGTTGGGAGCTCTACGAGCAGTACTTC. Its translation: CATLGWELYEQYF.

The rearrangement uses TRBV14 and TRBJ1-2, with unresolved D. Germline-derived CDR1 and CDR2 are SGHDN and FVKESK. Trimming shortened V by 1 base and J by 7 bases, and 7 bases separated the two germline ends. This CDR3 contains 12 residues. The CDR3 nucleotides read TGTGCCAGCAGCCAAGGGAACGTTGGCTACACCTTC. It yields the protein CASSQGNVGYTF.

The rearrangement uses TRBV27 and TRBJ2-1, with 8 nucleotides matching TRBD1. J gave up 5 bases and V 5 bases, and 5 bases lay outside the gene matches. CDR3 length: 14 amino acids. Germline V CDR1 and CDR2: MNHEY, SMNVEV (reference sequence). CDR3 nucleotide sequence: TGTGCCAGCAGTCGACTACAGGGGGACAATGAGCAGTTCTTC. Its protein product is CASSRLQGDNEQFF.

The chain employs TRBV2 and TRBJ1-3; D is possibly TRBD1 (5 bases). Germline CDR1 is SNHLY and CDR2 is FYNNEI. Trimming left V 7 bases short and J 5 bases short, with 12 bases between. The CDR3 length is 13 residues. CDR3 nucleotides: TGTGCCAGCACGGGGGAGATAAGAAACACCATATATTTT. Translating gives CASTGEIRNTIYF.

V gene TRBV5-6 combines with J gene TRBJ2-5, with a tentative D call TRBD1 (5 bases). Germline CDR1 reads SGHDT; CDR2 reads YYEEEE. The CDR3 is made up of 16 amino acids. V gave up 1 base and J gave up 5 bases, with 18 bases separating them. As DNA, the CDR3 is TGTGCCAGCAGCTTGACGACCAGGGTATTCGGGGAGACCCAGTACTTC. Translated: CASSLTTRVFGETQYF.

In DNA form, the CDR3 reads TGTGCCAGCTCACCACCGGGCGGCAGGACAGATACGCAGTATTTT. Its protein product is CASSPPGGRTDTQYF. The J gene is TRBJ2-3, the V gene TRBV18; no definite D call. The V end lost 0 bases, the J end lost 3 bases, and 10 bases lay between the germline ends. The germline V gene encodes CDR1 KGHSH and CDR2 LQKENI. The CDR3 is made up of 15 amino acids.